Listed below are T cell receptor beta chains from one sample, sequenced in a study of blood T cells in healthy people across ages. TCRdb analysed the 5' RACE reads with MiXCR anew, one entry per CDR3 protein. The table records about 1 million distinct CDR3 sequences, around 43% of them present only once. The sequenced material came from blood. The source of these receptors is a woman aged 55 to 70 in good health. Each CDR3 is given with its conserved first and last residue. Fields, in order: D gene, V gene, clone size, J gene, CDR3 DNA, CDR3 protein. The D gene is left open where the match is weak. Size values are once, few and many counts, or a class for expanded clones, and some rows have none.

TRBD1	TRBV12-3/TRBV12-4	NA	TRBJ2-3	TGTGCCAGCAGCCAGACAGGGGCCTTCACAGATACGCAGTATTTT	CASSQTGAFTDTQYF
NA	TRBV29-1	NA	TRBJ2-3	TGCAGCGTTCGTAACGGGGGGCTCACAGATACGCAGTATTTT	CSVRNGGLTDTQYF
TRBD2	TRBV10-1	NA	TRBJ2-7	TGCGCCAGCAGTGACGGCGGGAGGATGAGCGAGCAGTACTTC	CASSDGGRMSEQYF
TRBD1	TRBV29-1	NA	TRBJ1-2	TGCAGCGTTGCTGGACAGGGAACGAACTATGGCTACACCTTC	CSVAGQGTNYGYTF
TRBD1	TRBV9	NA	TRBJ2-4	TGTGCCAGCAGCGAAAACAGGGGATCAGACATTCAGTACTTC	CASSENRGSDIQYF
TRBD2	TRBV5-1	NA	TRBJ2-5	TGCGCCAGCAGACCCGGCGGTAGCGGGACGGAGACCCAGTACTTC	CASRPGGSGTETQYF
TRBD2	TRBV28	NA	TRBJ2-3	TGTGCCAGCAGTTTGGGCGGGAGCCGGGCAGATACGCAGTATTTT	CASSLGGSRADTQYF
TRBD2	TRBV7-9	few	TRBJ2-1	TGTGCCAGCAGCTTAAGGAGCGGGAACCCCTACAATGAGCAGTTCTTC	CASSLRSGNPYNEQFF
TRBD2	TRBV19	NA	TRBJ2-7	TGTGCCAGTAGTATAGCACTAGCGGGAGGGCAGAACGAGCAGTACTTC	CASSIALAGGQNEQYF
NA	TRBV29-1	NA	TRBJ2-5	TGCAGCGTTGAAGGGGGCAGGGGAGGGCAAGAGACCCAGTACTTC	CSVEGGRGGQETQYF
TRBD2	TRBV5-1	few	TRBJ2-5	TGCGCCAGCAGGACCGGGACTAGCGGACAAGAGACCCAGTACTTC	CASRTGTSGQETQYF
NA	TRBV7-9	few	TRBJ1-1	TGTGCCAGCAGGGATGTTGGACAGTTGGACACTGAAGCTTTCTTT	CASRDVGQLDTEAFF
TRBD2	TRBV24-1	few	TRBJ2-5	TGTGCCACCAGTGACCCCGGAGCGGGGAGAGAGACCCAGTACTTC	CATSDPGAGRETQYF
NA	TRBV27	NA	TRBJ2-6	TGTGCCAGCAGCCCCCGACAGGGACTGAACTCTGGGGCCAACGTCCTGACTTTC	CASSPRQGLNSGANVLTF
TRBD2	TRBV5-1	NA	TRBJ2-3	TGCGCCAGCAGCTTGGCCGGGAGGGTATCCACAGATACGCAGTATTTT	CASSLAGRVSTDTQYF
TRBD2	TRBV5-1	once	TRBJ2-3	TGCGCCAGCAACTCCGGACTAGCGGGAGGAGTCGGCACAGATACGCAGTATTTT	CASNSGLAGGVGTDTQYF